The 26 T cell receptor beta chains below all came from one sample that was sequenced in a study of molecular identifiers for immune sequencing clone quantification. One entry per CDR3 protein results from TCRdb running MiXCR on the PCR reads. Of 75,000 to 100,000 distinct CDR3 sequences in the sample, roughly 19% were seen once. The sample consisted of naive CD8+ T cells from blood, with Jurkat cell RNA spiked in. Subset in this sample: FACS-sorted CD8+CD4-CCR7+CD45RA+ naive T cells. These receptors originate from a human donor in good health. Some libraries in this study had Jurkat cell RNA spiked in.

As concerns this clonotype: A much more abundant neighbour one base away suggests this may be a read error. CDR3: CASSQGGGFNTGELFF. The CDR3 DNA reads TGCGCCAGCAGCCAAGGTGGCGGATTTAACACCGGGGAGCTGTTTTTT. The rearrangement uses TRBV4-1 and TRBJ2-2, with unresolved D. The CDR3 consists of 16 residues. Looked up from germline, CDR1 is MGHRA and CDR2 is YSYEKL. V dropped 1 base and J dropped 2 bases, with 11 bases sitting between them.

As concerns this clonotype: This may stem from a read error, because a much larger clone lies one nucleotide away. Given the absence of the conserved phenylalanine or tryptophan at the CDR3 end, a read error is likely. The limits of the CDR3 on the DNA are not certain, so only TCRdb's listed CDR3 is given. This chain links TRBV21-1 with TRBJ2-2; the table's D call, TRBD1, was not checked against the DNA. TRBV21-1 represents a pseudogene. The length of the CDR3 is 15 amino acids, counting both ends. The CDR3 sequence is CASGGTGRGTGELFS.

In its sample, this clonotype was seen many times. The chain joins TRBV5-1 to TRBJ2-7, with D tentatively TRBD1 (6 bases). The CDR3 totals 14 residues. Trimming took 4 bases from V and 2 from J, leaving 13 bases between them. Germline V gene lookup returns CDR1 SGHRS and CDR2 YFSETQ. In DNA form, the CDR3 reads TGCGCCAGCAGCGTACCGGGACAAACCTACGAGCAGTACTTC. This sequence encodes CASSVPGQTYEQYF.

This clonotype was counted a few times. This may come from a read error, since a much larger clone is one base off. Because it lacks the conserved phenylalanine or tryptophan at the end, this CDR3 is likely a read error. The V and J genes are TRBV6-5 and TRBJ2-5; 8 nucleotides agree with TRBD2. CDR3 length: 15 residues. Losses at the gene ends were 0 bases for V and 5 bases for J; bases not matched to a gene: 5. Germline assignment: CDR1 MNHEY and CDR2 SVGAGI. CDR3 nucleotide sequence: TGTGCCAGCAGTTACTCCGCGGCTAGCGGGGAGACCCAGTACCTC. Protein product: CASSYSAASGETQYL.

This clonotype was observed many times. The chain joins TRBV27 to TRBJ2-3; 14 bases agree with TRBD2. Germline CDR1 MNHEY, CDR2 SMNVEV (reference sequence). V shed 4 bases and J 5 bases; nucleotides not matched to a gene: 2. This CDR3 is built from 15 residues. The CDR3 DNA follows: TGTGCCAGCAGTTCGGGGACTAGCGGGGGAGATACGCAGTATTTT. Translation: CASSSGTSGGDTQYF.

Remarks on this clonotype: A clone one base away is much larger, so this may be a read error. The rearrangement links TRBV19 to TRBJ2-3, with a possible D match to TRBD2 (6 bases). The germline V gene encodes CDR1 LNHDA and CDR2 SQIVND (reference sequence). There are 13 residues in the CDR3. CDR3: CAGSWASADTQYF. The DNA for the CDR3 is TGTGCCGGTAGTTGGGCTAGCGCAGATACGCAGTATTTT. The whole variable domain, filled in from reference TRBV19 and TRBJ2-3, reads DGGITQSPKYLFRKEGQNVTLSCEQNLNHDAMYWYRQDPGQGLRLIYYSQIVNDFQKGDIAEGYSVSREKKESFPLTVTSAQKNPTAFYLCAGSWASADTQYFGPGTRLTVL.

This clonotype was seen ten or more times. Here the CDR3 DNA reads TGCGCCAGCAGCTTGGGCCAGGGGTACACTGAAGCTTTCTTT. It codes for CASSLGQGYTEAFF. This chain joins TRBV5-1 and TRBJ1-1; D perhaps matches TRBD1 (6 bases). Germline V gene data show CDR1 as SGHRS and CDR2 as YFSETQ. The CDR3 has 14 residues. V was cut by 0 bases and J by 3 bases, with 9 bases left in between. The complete variable domain, with remaining parts taken from reference TRBV5-1 and TRBJ1-1, reads KAGVTQTPRYLIKTRGQQVTLSCSPISGHRSVSWYQQTPGQGLQFLFEYFSETQRNKGNFPGRFSGRQFSNSRSEMNVSTLELGDSALYLCASSLGQGYTEAFFGQGTRLTVV.

This clonotype was seen only a few times. The V call is TRBV9, the J call TRBJ2-3, with 12 nucleotides matching TRBD2. Trimming took 3 bases from V and 4 from J; bases not matched to a gene: 3. Germline values: CDR1 SGDLS, CDR2 YYNGEE. The CDR3 loop spans 15 amino acids. The CDR3 coding sequence is TGTGCCAGCAGCGGGACTAGCGGGACTGCAGATACGCAGTATTTT. Its translation is CASSGTSGTADTQYF. The whole variable domain, filled in from reference TRBV9 and TRBJ2-3, reads DSGVTQTPKHLITATGQRVTLRCSPRSGDLSVYWYQQSLDQGLQFLIQYYNGEERAKGNILERFSAQQFPDLHSELNLSSLELGDSALYFCASSGTSGTADTQYFGPGTRLTVL.

The chain couples TRBV7-9 to TRBJ2-1; 9 bases align to TRBD2. The CDR3 is 16 residues long. Germline values: CDR1 SEHNR, CDR2 FQNEAQ (reference sequence). V shed 5 bases and J 7 bases; nucleotides not matched to a gene: 12. CDR3 coding DNA: TGTGCCAGCAGCCATATTGAGGTAGCGGGGGCGAATGAGCAGTTCTTC. Translated, it gives CASSHIEVAGANEQFF.

This clonotype was recorded at least ten times. The CDR3 loop reads CASSPGTGEQPQHF. CDR3 bases: TGTGCCAGCAGCCCTGGGACAGGGGAACAGCCCCAGCATTTT. This chain connects TRBV2 to TRBJ1-5; 10 bases map to TRBD1. This CDR3 has 14 amino acids. V lost 6 bases, J lost 7 bases, and 6 bases stayed unmatched. CDR1 and CDR2 (germline): SNHLY, FYNNEI.

The sample holds many counts of this clonotype. This chain joins TRBV4-1 and TRBJ1-5; TRBD1 matches at 7 bases. The CDR3 totals 15 residues. CDR1 MGHRA and CDR2 YSYEKL come from the germline V gene. Trimming took 2 bases from V and 1 from J; bases not matched to a gene: 2. In nucleotides, the CDR3 is TGCGCCAGCAGCCAAAAGACAGGGAGCAATCAGCCCCAGCATTTT. Translating it yields CASSQKTGSNQPQHF.

Details on this clonotype: A clone one base away is much larger, so this may be a read error. The chain employs TRBV18 and TRBJ2-1; 7 bases map to TRBD2. Trimming took 2 bases from V and 0 from J; bases not matched to a gene: 1. Germline lookup yields CDR1 KGHSH and CDR2 LQKENI. The CDR3 is made up of 15 amino acids. The CDR3 DNA reads as TGTGCCAGCTCACCAGGCGGGAGCTCCTACAATGAGCAGTTCTTC. The encoded protein is CASSPGGSSYNEQFF.

This clonotype was recorded at least ten times. This chain uses TRBV9 with TRBJ2-3; TRBD1 matches 8 bases. There are 15 residues in the CDR3. Trimming at V came to 0 bases and at J to 3 bases, leaving 3 bases not matched to a gene. Looked up from germline, CDR1 is SGDLS and CDR2 is YYNGEE. The chain's CDR3 is CASSVDGTGTDTQYF. The DNA for the CDR3 is TGTGCCAGCAGCGTAGATGGGACAGGAACAGATACGCAGTATTTT.

This clonotype was counted at least ten times. The chain employs TRBV27 and TRBJ1-1, with a tentative D call TRBD1 (6 bases). Germline V gene lookup returns CDR1 MNHEY and CDR2 SMNVEV (reference sequence). Trimming shortened V by 0 bases and J by 1 base, and 9 bases separated the two germline ends. The CDR3 length is 15 residues. Written as DNA, the CDR3 is TGTGCCAGCAGTTTATCTTTGACAGGGAACACTGAAGCTTTCTTT. Translation gives CASSLSLTGNTEAFF.

This clonotype was seen at least ten times. The chain has TRBV7-9 and TRBJ1-1; D is uncertain. This CDR3 spans 13 amino acids. Trimming pared 2 bases from V and 7 bases from J, leaving 11 bases between. The germline V gene encodes CDR1 SEHNR and CDR2 FQNEAQ (reference sequence). The CDR3 DNA follows: TGTGCCAGCAGCTTATCCCGGACGGGTGAAGCTTTCTTT. Its translation is CASSLSRTGEAFF.

This clonotype was observed at least ten times. The V and J genes are TRBV9 and TRBJ2-2, with 9 bases lining up with TRBD1. The CDR3 contains 16 residues. Per germline, CDR1 SGDLS and CDR2 YYNGEE. J was trimmed by 5 bases and V by 0 bases; bases with no gene match: 5. CDR3: CASSVGRQGETGELFF. In DNA, the CDR3 is TGTGCCAGCAGCGTAGGCCGACAGGGGGAAACCGGGGAGCTGTTTTTT.

V is TRBV11-2 and J is TRBJ2-1, with TRBD1 matching over 8 bases. J gave up 2 bases and V 5 bases, and 8 bases lay outside the gene matches. The CDR3 runs to 16 residues. CDR1 SGHAT and CDR2 FQNNGV come from the germline V gene. The DNA of the CDR3 is TGTGCCAGCAGCCGCGGACAGGGCCTCCCCTACAATGAGCAGTTCTTC. Its protein product is CASSRGQGLPYNEQFF.

This clonotype occurred many times. The rearrangement joins TRBV6-5 to TRBJ1-4, with D perhaps matching TRBD1 (5 bases). Trimming pared 6 bases from V and 5 bases from J, leaving 13 bases between. CDR3 length: 14 amino acids. CDR1 and CDR2 from the germline V gene are MNHEY and SVGAGI. This chain's CDR3 is CASSSGPENEKLFF. The CDR3, as DNA: TGTGCCAGCAGCTCGGGACCCGAGAATGAAAAACTGTTTTTT.

There are many counts of this clonotype. The genes are TRBV12-3 or TRBV12-4 and TRBJ1-4, with 7 nucleotides matching TRBD1. Losses at the gene ends were 3 bases for V and 6 bases for J; bases not matched to a gene: 7. The CDR3 runs to 15 residues. The CDR3 sequence: CASSFQGEKDEKLFF. In nucleotides, the CDR3 is TGTGCCAGCAGTTTTCAGGGGGAGAAGGATGAAAAACTGTTTTTT.

This clonotype appeared many times. The genes are TRBV9 and TRBJ2-5, with D possibly being TRBD1 or TRBD2 (5 bases each). Germline V gene sequence: CDR1 SGDLS, CDR2 YYNGEE. The CDR3 extends over 14 amino acids. V lost 2 bases to trimming and J lost 0 bases, with 8 bases between them. The chain's CDR3 is CASSVEGNQETQYF. CDR3 nucleotide sequence: TGTGCCAGCAGCGTTGAGGGGAACCAAGAGACCCAGTACTTC.

This clonotype was seen a handful of times. J is TRBJ2-1 and V is TRBV20-1; D is unclear. The CDR3 is 13 residues long. V gave up 6 bases and J gave up 0 bases, with 9 bases separating them. From germline, CDR1 is DFQATT and CDR2 SNEGSKA (reference sequence). Here the CDR3 DNA reads TGCAGTGCCCAGCCTAGCTCCTACAATGAGCAGTTCTTC. It specifies CSAQPSSYNEQFF.

This clonotype occurred many times. The rearrangement links TRBV12-3 or TRBV12-4 to TRBJ1-1, with TRBD1 as a possible D gene (5 bases). Trimming left V 4 bases short and J 10 bases short, with 13 bases between. This CDR3 is 12 amino acids long. DNA of the CDR3: TGTGCCAGCAGTTCCCTGACAGCGGGAGCTTTCTTT. Amino acids: CASSSLTAGAFF.

This clonotype was counted many times. This rearrangement joins TRBV27 to TRBJ2-5; D remains ambiguous. The CDR3 contains 15 residues. The V gene lost 0 bases and the J gene lost 1 base, with 9 bases spanning the gap. The germline gives CDR1 MNHEY, CDR2 SMNVEV (reference sequence). The CDR3 nucleotides read TGTGCCAGCAGTTTATCGCTGGGATTCCAAGAGACCCAGTACTTC. Translating gives CASSLSLGFQETQYF.

A note on this clonotype: With a much larger clone just one base away, this may be a read error. This chain uses TRBV28 with TRBJ2-1, with 10 nucleotides matching TRBD2. CDR1 and CDR2 from the germline V gene are MDHEN and SYDVKM. This CDR3 region has 14 residues. V shed 6 bases, J shed 9 bases, and the junction held 8 bases outside the gene matches. The CDR3 reads CASRGTSDGREQFF. The DNA of the CDR3 is TGTGCCAGCAGGGGGACTAGCGACGGACGTGAGCAGTTCTTC.

Remarks on this clonotype: One base away lies a much larger clone, so this may be a sequencing read error. The gene calls are TRBV4-3 and TRBJ2-4, with 8 bases fitting TRBD2. This CDR3 has 16 amino acids. The germline V gene has CDR1 LGHNA and CDR2 YSLEER. The CDR3 protein is CASSQDAGLAKNVQYF. In DNA, the CDR3 is TGCGCCAGCAGCCAAGATGCCGGACTAGCCAAAAACGTTCAGTACTTC.

As concerns this clonotype: A read error is possible here, since a much larger clone lies one base away. J is TRBJ2-2 and V is TRBV6-5, with 9 positions matching TRBD2. This CDR3 has 16 amino acids. Germline V gene sequence: CDR1 MNHEY, CDR2 SVGAGI. With V trimmed by 7 bases and J by 0 bases, 6 bases remained unmatched. The CDR3 DNA sequence: TGTGCCAGCAACAGAGGACTAGCGACGAACACCGGGGAGCTGTTTTTT. Protein product: CASNRGLATNTGELFF.